These 27 T cell receptor beta chains were sequenced from one sample in a study of T cell clonotyping in hematopoietic cell transplantation. The repertoire was sequenced with immunoSEQ multiplex PCR; TCRdb's copy has only in-frame clones and lacks some. The repertoire has about 15,000 clones, less than 70% of them found once; the top ten carry 7.5% to 10%. Sequencing was done on a sample of PBMCs. The source of these receptors is a human donor who either received an allogeneic hematopoietic cell transplant for a myeloid malignancy or was a related donor (not recorded which). Some clones in this sample may be carry-over from other donors' samples.

V usage is TRBV13 and J usage is TRBJ1-1; 7 positions agree with TRBD1. The CDR3 has 14 amino acids. CDR1 and CDR2 (germline): PRHDT, FYEKMQ (reference sequence). The junction had 9 bases not matched to a gene; V was cut back by 5 bases and J by 6 bases. CDR3 coding DNA: TGTGCCAGCAGCCAGGACAGGTTTAACGCTGAAGCTTTCTTT. Its translation: CASSQDRFNAEAFF. Full variable domain (remainder filled in from reference TRBV13 and TRBJ1-1): AAGVIQSPRHLIKEKRETATLKCYPIPRHDTVYWYQQGPGQDPQFLISFYEKMQSDKGSIPDRFSAQQFSDYHSELNMSSLELGDSALYFCASSQDRFNAEAFFGQGTRLTVV.

This clone is judged medium-sized (0.01 to 0.1%). This sample includes further DNA sequences coding for the same CDR3. The chain recombines TRBV28 with TRBJ1-5, with D perhaps matching TRBD1 (5 bases). The CDR3 has 14 amino acids. V dropped 2 bases and J dropped 2 bases, with 7 bases sitting between them. Germline CDR1 MDHEN, CDR2 SYDVKM. The CDR3 DNA reads as TGTGCCAGCAGTTTAGACAGAGGCAATCAGCCCCAGCATTTT. It is translated as CASSLDRGNQPQHF.

The V and J genes are TRBV6-5 and TRBJ1-2; D perhaps matches TRBD1 (5 bases). The CDR3 is 14 amino acids. The V gene lost 4 bases and the J gene lost 5 bases, with 14 bases spanning the gap. CDR1 is MNHEY, CDR2 SVGAGI, per germline. CDR3 sequence reads: CASSSVGPTYGYTF. The CDR3 nucleotides read TGTGCCAGCAGTTCCGTGGGACCGACTTATGGCTACACCTTC.

The chain links TRBV13 to TRBJ2-7, with 7 bases matching TRBD1. Germline CDR1 and CDR2: PRHDT and FYEKMQ (reference sequence). V lost 4 bases and J lost 2; bases outside the gene matches: 2. The CDR3 runs to 13 residues. The CDR3 bases are TGTGCCAGCAGCTCAACAGGGGCCTACGAGCAGTACTTC. This sequence encodes CASSSTGAYEQYF.

Only a few counts were recorded for this clone. The rearrangement joins TRBV19 to TRBJ1-5; unclear D gene. V lost 1 base to trimming and J lost 3 bases, with 7 bases between them. The CDR3 loop spans 14 amino acids. Germline CDR1 reads LNHDA; CDR2 reads SQIVND (reference sequence). This chain's CDR3 is CASSIAQFNQPQHF. The CDR3 DNA reads as TGTGCCAGTAGTATAGCCCAGTTCAATCAGCCCCAGCATTTT.

The rearrangement joins TRBV28 to TRBJ1-1; maybe TRBD1 (6 bases). Deletions cut 6 bases from V and 0 bases from J, with 14 bases between. Germline lookup yields CDR1 MDHEN and CDR2 SYDVKM. This CDR3 spans 15 amino acids. For the CDR3, the DNA is TGTGCCAGCAGCCCTAGACAGGCCTTGAACACTGAAGCTTTCTTT. It codes for CASSPRQALNTEAFF.

The chain links TRBV6-5 to TRBJ1-5; no clear D. This CDR3 has 13 residues. The germline gives CDR1 MNHEY, CDR2 SVGAGI. Trimming cost V 2 bases and J 3 bases, with 5 bases left between them. The CDR3 is CASSYKANQPQHF. As DNA, the CDR3 is TGTGCCAGCAGTTACAAGGCCAATCAGCCCCAGCATTTT.

The J gene is TRBJ1-1, the V gene TRBV6-5, with 8 bases aligning to TRBD1. Unmatched junction bases numbered 3, after V lost 2 bases and J lost 4 bases. The germline V gene encodes CDR1 MNHEY and CDR2 SVGAGI. CDR3 size: 14 residues. Here the CDR3 reads CASSYATGVTEAFF. The CDR3 DNA sequence: TGTGCCAGCAGTTACGCGACAGGGGTCACTGAAGCTTTCTTT.

The genes are TRBV5-1 and TRBJ2-5; TRBD2 matches at 7 bases. V trimming: 5 bases; J trimming: 1 base; junction bases outside the gene matches: 8. There are 15 residues in the CDR3. CDR1 is SGHRS and CDR2 is YFSETQ in the germline V gene. CDR3 nucleotide sequence: TGCGCCAGCAGATCCCTTACTAGCGCCCAAGAGACCCAGTACTTC. This translates into CASRSLTSAQETQYF.

The J gene is TRBJ2-5, the V gene TRBV7-3; D remains unclear. Trimming took off 0 bases at V and 4 bases at J, with 6 bases between the two ends. The germline V gene encodes CDR1 SGHTA and CDR2 FQGTGA. This CDR3 is built from 13 residues. The CDR3 nucleotides are TGTGCCAGCAGCTTAACGCTTGGAGAGACCCAGTACTTC. It translates to CASSLTLGETQYF.

The V and J genes are TRBV4-2 and TRBJ2-2; D remains ambiguous. Germline V CDR1 and CDR2: LGHNA, YNFKEQ. The CDR3 runs 14 residues. Trimming removed 7 bases from V and 7 bases from J, with 16 bases in between. As DNA, the CDR3 is TGTGCCAGCACCCAGACGGACGGTAACGGGGAGCTGTTTTTT. This gives the protein CASTQTDGNGELFF.

This clone showed up just a few times. This chain joins TRBV19 and TRBJ1-2; no definite D call. Germline CDR1 and CDR2: LNHDA and SQIVND (reference sequence). V lost 5 bases and J lost 0, with 10 bases in between. The CDR3 is 14 residues long. The CDR3 loop is CASSSGGSNYGYTF. The DNA for the CDR3 is TGTGCCAGTAGTTCCGGAGGATCTAACTATGGCTACACCTTC.

The genes are TRBV6-5 and TRBJ2-7, with 8 bases lining up with TRBD1. Germline V gives CDR1 MNHEY, CDR2 SVGAGI. V lost 6 bases to trimming and J lost 0 bases; unmatched junction nucleotides: 4. The CDR3 runs 14 residues. CDR3 sequence: CASSDRGNSYEQYF. The CDR3 DNA sequence: TGTGCCAGCAGCGACAGGGGTAACTCCTACGAGCAGTACTTC.

The CDR3 is CAWGVGTGIVYEQYF. In DNA, the CDR3 is TGTGCCTGGGGAGTAGGAACAGGAATTGTCTACGAGCAGTACTTC. V gene TRBV30 combines with J gene TRBJ2-7; maybe TRBD1 (5 bases). From germline, CDR1 is GTSNPN and CDR2 SVGIG (reference sequence). The CDR3 loop spans 15 amino acids. V shed 5 bases and J shed 3 bases, with 20 bases lying between them.

The chain joins TRBV7-8 to TRBJ1-2, with D unclear. From germline, CDR1 is SGHVS and CDR2 FQNEAQ. Trimming took off 7 bases at V and 6 bases at J, with 12 bases between the two ends. This CDR3 spans 12 amino acids. In DNA, the CDR3 is TGTGCCAGCACCTCCCCGGGGAATGGCTACACCTTC. It codes for CASTSPGNGYTF.

This sequence joins TRBV30 and TRBJ2-7; D gene ambiguous. Trimming cost V 8 bases and J 1 base, with 12 bases left between them. The CDR3 is made up of 12 amino acids. Germline V lookup: CDR1 GTSNPN, CDR2 SVGIG (reference sequence). The CDR3 bases are TGTGCCGCAGCTCCAGGTTCCTACGAGCAGTACTTC. Its protein is CAAAPGSYEQYF.

The V gene is TRBV7-6, the J gene TRBJ1-2; TRBD1 agrees at 7 bases. The CDR3 has 16 amino acids. J was trimmed by 7 bases and V by 1 base; bases with no gene match: 12. CDR1 SGHVS and CDR2 FNYEAQ come from the germline V gene. CDR3 loop: CASSLESTGVIAGYTF. The CDR3, as DNA: TGTGCCAGCAGCTTAGAAAGCACAGGGGTTATCGCTGGCTACACCTTC.

V is TRBV6-1 and J is TRBJ1-5; D gene uncertain. The CDR3 totals 17 residues. From germline, CDR1 is MNHNS and CDR2 SASEGT. The V end was cut by 4 bases, the J end by 0 bases, with 16 bases between. This CDR3 reads CASSAGHYSYSNQPQHF. The CDR3 DNA reads TGTGCCAGCAGTGCCGGGCATTATTCATATAGCAATCAGCCCCAGCATTTT.

This clone was seen a few times. The V and J genes are TRBV28 and TRBJ1-2; no definite D call. Deletions cut 3 bases from V and 7 bases from J, with 6 bases between. Germline CDR1 MDHEN, CDR2 SYDVKM. This CDR3 has 11 residues. The DNA for the CDR3 is TGTGCCAGCAGTTTTACGGGTGGCTACACCTTC. Its protein is CASSFTGGYTF.

Here the CDR3 DNA reads TGCAGCGTTGTGTCCGCGGGGGGGAGTCCTGTCGTGGGTCGGGCCGGGGAGCTGTTTTTT. Its protein is CSVVSAGGSPVVGRAGELFF. This chain joins TRBV29-1 and TRBJ2-2, with 9 bases identical to TRBD2. V shed 4 bases, J shed 6 bases, and the junction held 24 bases outside the gene matches. CDR3 size: 20 residues. Germline assignment: CDR1 SQVTM and CDR2 ANQGSEA.

The chain combines TRBV28 with TRBJ1-5; D is ambiguous. Per the germline V gene, CDR1 is MDHEN and CDR2 is SYDVKM. This CDR3 has 12 amino acids. Trimming removed 6 bases from V and 4 bases from J, with 7 bases in between. The CDR3 DNA reads as TGTGCCAGCAGAACAGCAAATCAGCCCCAGCATTTT. Amino acid sequence: CASRTANQPQHF.

This sequence joins TRBV6-6 and TRBJ1-1; D is ambiguous. In germline, CDR1 is MNHNY, CDR2 SVGAGI (reference sequence). The V and J ends lost 2 bases and 2 bases respectively, with 6 bases between them. The CDR3 is made up of 13 amino acids. The CDR3 sequence is CASSYLGNTEAFF. The CDR3 coding sequence is TGTGCCAGCAGTTACCTTGGAAACACTGAAGCTTTCTTT.

The chain uses TRBV7-9 and TRBJ2-7, with 9 bases lining up with TRBD1. Germline CDR1 SEHNR, CDR2 FQNEAQ (reference sequence). The CDR3 runs to 14 residues. With 4 bases clipped from V and 2 bases from J, the junction kept 3 bases outside the gene matches. The CDR3 DNA follows: TGTGCCAGCAGCTGGACAGGGGAGGCCTACGAGCAGTACTTC. This codes for CASSWTGEAYEQYF.

The CDR3 bases are TGTGCCAGCAGCCCACTAGCTAGCAATCAGCCCCAGCATTTT. Translation: CASSPLASNQPQHF. This chain uses TRBV7-9 with TRBJ1-5; D remains unclear. The CDR3 is 14 amino acids. Germline V gene lookup returns CDR1 SEHNR and CDR2 FQNEAQ (reference sequence). V lost 5 bases to trimming and J lost 0 bases, with 8 bases between them.

The J gene is TRBJ2-7, the V gene TRBV19; no firm D call. The CDR3 consists of 12 residues. The V end was cut by 5 bases, the J end by 6 bases, with 11 bases between. Per the germline V gene, CDR1 is LNHDA and CDR2 is SQIVND (reference sequence). The CDR3 is CASSLDVGEQYF. The CDR3, as DNA: TGTGCCAGTAGTCTGGATGTGGGCGAGCAGTACTTC. The variable domain in full, with the rest retrieved from reference TRBV19 and TRBJ2-7, is DGGITQSPKYLFRKEGQNVTLSCEQNLNHDAMYWYRQDPGQGLRLIYYSQIVNDFQKGDIAEGYSVSREKKESFPLTVTSAQKNPTAFYLCASSLDVGEQYFGPGTRLTVT.

The chain couples TRBV6-6 to TRBJ2-7; D might be TRBD1 or TRBD2, each matching 5 bases. Trimming left V 8 bases short and J 1 base short, with 9 bases between. The CDR3 contains 12 residues. Germline loops: CDR1 MNHNY, CDR2 SVGAGI (reference sequence). The CDR3 sequence is CASGTASYEQYF. The CDR3 DNA reads as TGTGCCAGCGGGACGGCTTCCTACGAGCAGTACTTC.

This chain links TRBV4-1 with TRBJ2-7; 7 bases agree with TRBD1. The CDR3 spans 15 residues. CDR1 and CDR2 (germline): MGHRA, YSYEKL. Unmatched junction bases numbered 6, after V lost 4 bases and J lost 0 bases. Here the CDR3 reads CASSPWTGGSYEQYF. Here the CDR3 DNA reads TGCGCCAGCAGCCCCTGGACAGGCGGCTCCTACGAGCAGTACTTC.